This T cell receptor beta chain was documented in a study of blood T cells in healthy people across ages. V lost 1 base and J 4 bases, leaving 17 bases between the germline ends. From germline, CDR1 is LGHNA and CDR2 YSLEER. The CDR3 runs 16 residues. With a J-beta primer mix and a sample-barcoded 5' primer, a second PCR ran about 7 to 11 cycles. Tagging of each cDNA molecule was performed by a template-switch adaptor with 12 random nucleotides. Sequencing recovered at least 2.5 million CDR3-containing paired-end reads from each sample. One entry per CDR3 protein, called by TCRdb with MiXCR from the 5' RACE reads. The sample records 800,000 to 1,300,000 distinct CDR3 sequences, 20% to 25% being singletons. The same data also contributed to another study, on T cells of mothers and their children. Per that paper: All RNA that had been extracted was used for cDNA synthesis at approximately 1.5 ug per 15 ul. Related and unrelated pairs show TCR recombination output that thymic selection shapes similarly.

Source material: blood. The rearrangement joins TRBV4-3 to TRBJ2-7, with TRBD2 as a possible D gene (5 bases). This receptor was taken from a girl aged 2 to 10 in good health. This CDR3 reads CASSQVNSPGLYEQYF. The DNA for the CDR3 is TGCGCCAGCAGCCAAGTGAACTCTCCCGGACTTTACGAGCAGTACTTC.